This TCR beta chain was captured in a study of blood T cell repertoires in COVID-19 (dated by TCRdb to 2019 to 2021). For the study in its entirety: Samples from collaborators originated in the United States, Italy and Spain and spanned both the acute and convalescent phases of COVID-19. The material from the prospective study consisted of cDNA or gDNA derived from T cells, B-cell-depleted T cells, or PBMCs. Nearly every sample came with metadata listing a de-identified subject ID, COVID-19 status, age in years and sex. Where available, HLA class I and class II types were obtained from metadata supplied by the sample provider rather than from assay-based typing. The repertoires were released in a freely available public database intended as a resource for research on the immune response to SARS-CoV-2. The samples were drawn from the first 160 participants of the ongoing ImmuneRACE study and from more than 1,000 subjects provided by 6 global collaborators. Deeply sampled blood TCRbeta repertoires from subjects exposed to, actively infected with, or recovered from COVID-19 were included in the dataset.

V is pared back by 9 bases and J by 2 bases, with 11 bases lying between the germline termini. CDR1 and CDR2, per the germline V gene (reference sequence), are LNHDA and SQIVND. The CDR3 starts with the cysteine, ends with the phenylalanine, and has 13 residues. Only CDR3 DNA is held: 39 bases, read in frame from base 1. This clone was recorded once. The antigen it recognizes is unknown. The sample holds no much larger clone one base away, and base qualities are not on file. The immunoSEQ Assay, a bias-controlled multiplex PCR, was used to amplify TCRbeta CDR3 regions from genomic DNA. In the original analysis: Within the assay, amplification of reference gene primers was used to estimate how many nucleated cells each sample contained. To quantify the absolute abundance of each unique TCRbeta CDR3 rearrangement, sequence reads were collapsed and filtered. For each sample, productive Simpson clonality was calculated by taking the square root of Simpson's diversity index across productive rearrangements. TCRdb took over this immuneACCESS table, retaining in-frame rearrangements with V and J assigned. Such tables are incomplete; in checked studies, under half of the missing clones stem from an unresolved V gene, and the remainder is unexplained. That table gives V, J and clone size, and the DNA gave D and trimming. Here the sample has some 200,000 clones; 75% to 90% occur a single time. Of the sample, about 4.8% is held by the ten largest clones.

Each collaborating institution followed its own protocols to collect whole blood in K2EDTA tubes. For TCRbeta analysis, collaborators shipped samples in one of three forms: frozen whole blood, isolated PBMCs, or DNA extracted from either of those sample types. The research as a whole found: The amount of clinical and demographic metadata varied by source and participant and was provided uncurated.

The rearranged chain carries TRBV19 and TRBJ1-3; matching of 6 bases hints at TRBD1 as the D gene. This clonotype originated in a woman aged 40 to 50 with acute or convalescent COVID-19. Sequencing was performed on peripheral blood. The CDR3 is CASHRTAGNTIYF. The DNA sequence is TGTGCCAGCCACCGGACAGCTGGAAACACCATATATTTT.